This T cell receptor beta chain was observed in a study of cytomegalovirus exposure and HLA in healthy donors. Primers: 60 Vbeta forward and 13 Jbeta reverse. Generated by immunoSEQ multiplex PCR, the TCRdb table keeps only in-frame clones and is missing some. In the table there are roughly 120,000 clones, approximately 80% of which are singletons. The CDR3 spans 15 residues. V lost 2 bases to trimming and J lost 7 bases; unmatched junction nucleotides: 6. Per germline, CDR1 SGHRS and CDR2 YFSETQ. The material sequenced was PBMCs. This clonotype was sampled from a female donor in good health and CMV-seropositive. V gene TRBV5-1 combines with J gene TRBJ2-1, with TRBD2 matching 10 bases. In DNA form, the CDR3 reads TGCGCCAGCAGCTTCTCTCTAGCGGGGGTGAATGAGCAGTTCTTC. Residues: CASSFSLAGVNEQFF.